The clone carrying this TCR beta chain was picked up a small number of times. The length of the CDR3 is 13 residues. Trimming cost V 3 bases and J 7 bases, with 13 bases left between them. Per the germline V gene, CDR1 is SEHNR and CDR2 is FQNEAQ (reference sequence). The sample belongs to a study of identical twins. TCRdb re-called the 5' RACE reads with MiXCR, one entry per CDR3 protein. This table holds approximately 210,000 distinct CDR3 sequences, 15% to 20% found once. A further study also used this sample, focusing on T cells expressing NK-cell markers.

The source material was CD8+ T cells sorted from blood. V and J are TRBV7-9 and TRBJ2-7; D gene unclear. This TCR derives from a woman aged 18-29 years in good health. CDR3 amino acids: CASSLFGSEEQYF. CDR3 sequence (DNA): TGTGCCAGCAGCTTGTTTGGTTCGGAGGAGCAGTACTTC.